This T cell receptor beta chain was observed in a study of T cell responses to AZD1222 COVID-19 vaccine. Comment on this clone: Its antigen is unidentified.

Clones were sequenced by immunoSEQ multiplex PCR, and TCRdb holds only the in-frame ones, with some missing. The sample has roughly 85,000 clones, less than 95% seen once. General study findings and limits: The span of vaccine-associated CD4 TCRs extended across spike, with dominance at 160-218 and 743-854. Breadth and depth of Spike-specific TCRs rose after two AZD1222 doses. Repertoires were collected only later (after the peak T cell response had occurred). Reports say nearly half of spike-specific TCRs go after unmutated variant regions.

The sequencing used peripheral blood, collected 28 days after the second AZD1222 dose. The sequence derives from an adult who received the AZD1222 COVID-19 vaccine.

The CDR3 loop is CASRWSPGGNTEAFF. CDR3 sequence (DNA): TGCGCCAGCAGATGGAGCCCCGGGGGGAACACTGAAGCTTTCTTT. This chain uses TRBV5-1 with TRBJ1-1, with D tentatively TRBD1 (5 bases). Looked up from germline, CDR1 is SGHRS and CDR2 is YFSETQ. The CDR3 length is 15 residues. V was pared by 5 bases and J by 1 base, with 15 bases between.